The sequence of this T cell receptor beta chain was determined in a study of technical replicates of blood from a few donors. Germline V gives CDR1 SGHRS, CDR2 YFSETQ. CDR3 length equals 15 residues. The ends lost 4 bases at V and 2 bases at J; junction bases unmatched: 9. Assay: immunoSEQ multiplex PCR; the TCRdb copy retains only in-frame clones and omits some. The sample shows approximately 89,000 clones, approximately 94% of them seen only once. The sequencing input was T cells isolated from PBMCs. This clonotype was obtained from a human donor in good health. The chain combines TRBV5-1 with TRBJ2-7; 7 bases are shared with TRBD1. CDR3 DNA sequence: TGCGCCAGCAGCCAAGGTACAGGGGCCCCCTACGAGCAGTACTTC. It specifies CASSQGTGAPYEQYF.